One and the same sample provided the 23 T cell receptor beta chains below, sequenced in a study of T-cell memory formation after mild COVID-19. TCRdb analysed the 5' RACE reads with MiXCR anew, one entry per CDR3 protein. The data contain under 700,000 distinct CDR3 sequences, roughly 22% of them singletons. The sample consisted of PBMCs or a T cell subset sorted from them (not recorded which). Receptors were obtained from an adult woman who had mild COVID-19 (a few samples of this study predate the infection). Cell type and time point are not known.

The chain is built from TRBV7-9 and TRBJ1-4, with TRBD1 matching 9 bases. CDR3 length: 16 amino acids. Germline CDR1 SEHNR, CDR2 FQNEAQ (reference sequence). V dropped 6 bases and J dropped 2; count of bases not matched to a gene: 7. CDR3 nucleotides: TGTGCCAGCAGTCCTACAGGGGGCAGGACTAATGAAAAACTGTTTTTT. It codes for CASSPTGGRTNEKLFF.

This clonotype has just a few counts. The rearrangement uses TRBV20-1 and TRBJ2-7; no clear D. Germline values: CDR1 DFQATT, CDR2 SNEGSKA (reference sequence). This CDR3 is 11 amino acids long. V was shortened by 3 bases and J by 3 bases, with 6 bases between the two germline ends. Here the CDR3 DNA reads TGCAGTGCTAGGCGCGTCTACGAGCAGTACTTC. It is translated as CSARRVYEQYF.

The table lists this clonotype with many counts. The genes are TRBV7-8 and TRBJ2-1; D is uncertain. The germline V and J ends were trimmed by 2 bases and 3 bases, with 5 bases remaining between them. The CDR3 runs to 13 residues. In germline, CDR1 is SGHVS, CDR2 FQNEAQ. CDR3 region: CASSLNSYNEQFF. CDR3 nucleotides: TGTGCCAGCAGCTTAAACAGCTACAATGAGCAGTTCTTC.

This clonotype was seen a handful of times. The rearrangement uses TRBV11-2 and TRBJ2-1; 9 nucleotides align to TRBD2. With V trimmed by 8 bases and J by 7 bases, 12 bases remained unmatched. The CDR3 totals 15 residues. The germline CDR1 and CDR2 sequences are SGHAT and FQNNGV. This chain's CDR3 is CASGLAGSSNNEQFF. In DNA form, the CDR3 reads TGTGCCAGCGGGCTAGCGGGGTCTTCTAATAATGAGCAGTTCTTC.

The J gene is TRBJ2-7, the V gene TRBV20-1; D possibly corresponds to TRBD2 (7 bases). Between the trimmed V and J ends, which lost 0 bases and 0 bases, there was a span of 18 bases. Germline CDR1 DFQATT, CDR2 SNEGSKA (reference sequence). This CDR3 region has 17 residues. The chain's CDR3 is CSARDRVRGASSYEQYF. The CDR3 nucleotides are TGCAGTGCTAGAGATCGAGTTCGGGGGGCAAGCTCCTACGAGCAGTACTTC.

This clonotype was recorded a few times. The chain carries TRBV24-1 and TRBJ2-2; D perhaps matches TRBD2 (5 bases). This CDR3 comprises 15 residues. Deletions cut 2 bases from V and 5 bases from J, with 11 bases between. Germline-derived CDR1 and CDR2 are KGHDR and SFDVKD. In DNA, the CDR3 is TGTGCCACCAGTGATTGGCTGGGGAGTACCGGGGAGCTGTTTTTT. Its translation: CATSDWLGSTGELFF.

Details on this clonotype: The missing conserved phenylalanine or tryptophan at the end of this CDR3 makes a read error likely. The chain combines TRBV12-5 with TRBJ2-7; TRBD1 matches at 9 bases. Germline loops: CDR1 LGHNT, CDR2 FRNRAP. The junction had 13 bases not matched to a gene; V was cut back by 7 bases and J by 6 bases. The CDR3 has 15 amino acids. The CDR3 DNA reads as TGTGCTAGTGAGCTTTCACAGGGGGCGCCGGTCGAGCAGTACTTA. Translation gives CASELSQGAPVEQYL.

The genes are TRBV20-1 and TRBJ2-2; D remains unclear. CDR1 DFQATT and CDR2 SNEGSKA come from the germline V gene (reference sequence). This CDR3 comprises 14 residues. Trimming cost V 5 bases and J 0 bases, with 10 bases left between them. The CDR3 sequence is CSAAKAPNTGELFF. The CDR3 coding sequence is TGCAGTGCTGCGAAAGCCCCGAACACCGGGGAGCTGTTTTTT.

The V and J genes are TRBV10-2 and TRBJ2-1, with 8 nucleotides matching TRBD2. The germline CDR1 and CDR2 sequences are WSHSY and SAAADI. With V trimmed by 9 bases and J by 6 bases, 10 bases remained unmatched. The CDR3 totals 14 residues. The CDR3 sequence: CASVGGVTVNEQFF. DNA of the CDR3: TGCGCCAGTGTCGGGGGGGTCACTGTCAATGAGCAGTTCTTC.

The chain combines TRBV20-1 with TRBJ2-7, with a possible D match to TRBD2 (6 bases). Trimming cost V 4 bases and J 9 bases, with 28 bases left between them. The CDR3 loop spans 16 amino acids. CDR1 DFQATT and CDR2 SNEGSKA come from the germline V gene (reference sequence). The CDR3 DNA follows: TGCAGTGCTATCCCCTTAAGGGACTTAACTTTACGAGTGCAGTACTTC. Residues: CSAIPLRDLTLRVQYF.

The chain is built from TRBV20-1 and TRBJ2-7, with a possible D match to TRBD2 (5 bases). The length of the CDR3 is 13 residues. V shed 5 bases and J shed 4 bases, with 15 bases lying between them. CDR1 is DFQATT and CDR2 is SNEGSKA in the germline V gene (reference sequence). CDR3 sequence reads: CSARVEGFYEQYF. CDR3 DNA sequence: TGCAGTGCTCGGGTTGAGGGCTTTTACGAGCAGTACTTC.

The chain links TRBV27 to TRBJ1-5, with 10 nucleotides matching TRBD1. CDR3 length: 14 residues. CDR1 is MNHEY, CDR2 SMNVEV, per germline (reference sequence). Unmatched junction bases numbered 3, after V lost 5 bases and J lost 5 bases. CDR3 DNA sequence: TGTGCCAGCAGTACGGACAGGGGGGATCAGCCCCAGCATTTT. It codes for CASSTDRGDQPQHF.

V gene TRBV6-5 combines with J gene TRBJ2-5; maybe TRBD2 (6 bases). V lost 0 bases and J lost 1, with 12 bases in between. This CDR3 comprises 16 residues. Germline lookup yields CDR1 MNHEY and CDR2 SVGAGI. The CDR3: CASSYSSGRSQETQYF. The CDR3 region has the DNA TGTGCCAGCAGTTACTCCAGTGGGAGGTCCCAAGAGACCCAGTACTTC.

This clonotype was observed a few times. The V gene is TRBV6-6, the J gene TRBJ1-2, with TRBD1 matching 10 bases. This CDR3 region has 14 residues. The V and J ends lost 7 bases and 9 bases, in that order; junction bases with no gene match: 11. Looked up from germline, CDR1 is MNHNY and CDR2 is SVGAGI (reference sequence). CDR3 region: CASNSVRDRGSYTF. Here the CDR3 DNA reads TGTGCCAGCAATTCTGTCCGGGACAGGGGTAGCTACACCTTC.

The chain joins TRBV30 to TRBJ2-7; D is undetermined. CDR1 GTSNPN and CDR2 SVGIG come from the germline V gene (reference sequence). V lost 1 base, J lost 4 bases, and 8 bases lay in between. The CDR3 runs to 12 residues. This CDR3 is CAWSDSLYEQYF. CDR3 in DNA: TGTGCCTGGAGTGACAGCCTTTACGAGCAGTACTTC.

This clonotype has a handful of counts. CDR3 DNA: TGCAGCGTTGTGACAGGGGCCACCTACGAGCAGTACTTC. Translation: CSVVTGATYEQYF. The chain links TRBV29-1 to TRBJ2-7, with 8 bases aligning to TRBD1. The J segment lost 2 bases and the V segment lost 4 bases, leaving 4 bases of the junction unmatched. This CDR3 has 13 amino acids. Germline values: CDR1 SQVTM, CDR2 ANQGSEA.

This clonotype was picked up a small number of times. Because it lacks the conserved phenylalanine or tryptophan at the end, this CDR3 is likely a read error. Because the CDR3's place on the DNA is in doubt, the DNA is left out and the CDR3 is given as listed by TCRdb. The chain has TRBV29-1 and TRBJ2-1; the table calls TRBD2, which could not be checked here. CDR1 SQVTM and CDR2 ANQGSEA come from the germline V gene. The CDR3 comprises 11 residues, both ends counted. This CDR3 reads CSVDITGTFNL.

V usage is TRBV29-1 and J usage is TRBJ1-2; TRBD1 might be the D (6 bases). V lost 5 bases and J 12 bases, leaving 19 bases between the germline ends. The CDR3 runs 12 residues. CDR1 is SQVTM and CDR2 is ANQGSEA in the germline V gene. CDR3: CSVQGGSKGHTF. The CDR3 DNA is TGCAGCGTTCAAGGGGGAAGTAAGGGCCACACCTTC.

In its sample, this clonotype was seen a few times. The V gene is TRBV6-5, the J gene TRBJ2-1, with TRBD2 identical over 8 bases. The germline V gene encodes CDR1 MNHEY and CDR2 SVGAGI. V was clipped by 6 bases and J by 7 bases; unmatched bases: 17. The CDR3 has 17 amino acids. The CDR3 here is CASSRRPGTSISNEQFF. In nucleotides, the CDR3 is TGTGCCAGCAGCAGGAGGCCCGGGACTAGTATTTCGAATGAGCAGTTCTTC.

J is TRBJ1-3 and V is TRBV7-6; TRBD1 matches 7 bases. Losses at the gene ends were 3 bases for V and 0 bases for J; bases not matched to a gene: 8. CDR3 length: 17 residues. Germline CDR1 SGHVS, CDR2 FNYEAQ. The CDR3 nucleotides are TGTGCCAGCAGCTTGGCTACAGGGGTAAACTCTGGAAACACCATATATTTT. It yields the protein CASSLATGVNSGNTIYF.

This clonotype has a count of ten or more. V is TRBV29-1 and J is TRBJ2-7, with 13 nucleotides matching TRBD2. The CDR3 has 15 amino acids. Unmatched junction bases numbered 9, after V lost 4 bases and J lost 6 bases. Germline V gene sequence: CDR1 SQVTM, CDR2 ANQGSEA. The CDR3 sequence is CSVALAGGPRGEQYF. The CDR3 region has the DNA TGCAGCGTTGCACTAGCGGGGGGGCCTCGTGGCGAGCAGTACTTC.

This clonotype appeared a few times. The CDR3 loop is CASSPSRTNTGELFF. In DNA form, the CDR3 reads TGTGCCAGCAGTCCCAGTCGAACGAACACCGGGGAGCTGTTTTTT. The genes are TRBV12-3 or TRBV12-4 and TRBJ2-2; no firm D call. CDR3 length equals 15 residues. V shed 5 bases and J shed 0 bases, with 10 bases lying between them.

The V call is TRBV5-5, the J call TRBJ1-4; TRBD1 might be the D (5 bases). Deletions cut 4 bases from V and 7 bases from J, with 20 bases between. The CDR3 length is 16 residues. Germline CDR1 is SGHKS and CDR2 is YYEKEE (reference sequence). As DNA, the CDR3 is TGTGCCAGCAGCCCTGACGGCCAGGGCGGAGGTGAAAAACTGTTTTTT. It codes for CASSPDGQGGGEKLFF.